These 6 T cell receptor beta chains were all obtained from the same sample, sequenced in a study of CD8 T cells in ankylosing spondylitis. Points from the study as a whole: Several highly homologous variants formed a TCR beta motif that appeared characteristic of ankylosing spondylitis blood.

TCRdb re-called the 5' RACE reads with MiXCR, one entry per CDR3 protein. The top ten hold 0.51% of the sample, which has around 890,000 distinct CDR3 sequences, around 11% seen once. Their specific antigens are unknown. Input material: blood, either unsorted or a sorted T cell fraction (not recorded which). These receptors were obtained from a male donor with ankylosing spondylitis.

There are a few counts of this clonotype. The chain has TRBV5-1 and TRBJ1-1, with TRBD1 matching 7 bases. The CDR3 contains 15 residues. CDR1 and CDR2 from the germline V gene are SGHRS and YFSETQ. V lost 7 bases and J lost 3; bases outside the gene matches: 12. The CDR3: CASRNEGAMDTEAFF. CDR3 DNA: TGCGCCAGCCGCAACGAGGGGGCAATGGACACTGAAGCTTTCTTT.

Within the sample, this clonotype is medium-sized. This chain uses TRBV29-1 with TRBJ2-3; either TRBD1 or TRBD2 may supply D (5 bases each). Trimming cost V 6 bases and J 4 bases, with 11 bases left between them. There are 12 residues in the CDR3. Germline V gene lookup returns CDR1 SQVTM and CDR2 ANQGSEA. The DNA for the CDR3 is TGCAGCGTCGCTCGAGGGGCAGATACGCAGTATTTT. It yields the protein CSVARGADTQYF.

In its sample, this clonotype was seen a few times. V usage is TRBV9 and J usage is TRBJ2-5, with 9 bases fitting TRBD2. The ends lost 0 bases at V and 5 bases at J; junction bases unmatched: 8. The CDR3 loop spans 16 amino acids. CDR1 is SGDLS and CDR2 is YYNGEE in the germline V gene. The CDR3 DNA reads TGTGCCAGCAGCGTAGGATTAGCGGGAGTTTCGGAGACCCAGTACTTC. Its translation is CASSVGLAGVSETQYF.

This chain joins TRBV11-2 and TRBJ2-5, with unresolved D. CDR1 is SGHAT, CDR2 FQNNGV, per germline. The CDR3 runs 14 residues. Trimming took 7 bases from V and 2 from J, leaving 14 bases between them. In nucleotides, the CDR3 is TGTGCCAGCACTGGACGGGCGTCTCAAGAGACCCAGTACTTC. Translated: CASTGRASQETQYF.

This clonotype has a count of ten or more. V gene TRBV20-1 combines with J gene TRBJ2-5; TRBD1 might be the D (6 bases). The CDR3 spans 13 residues. Looked up from germline, CDR1 is DFQATT and CDR2 is SNEGSKA (reference sequence). Trimming took off 5 bases at V and 0 bases at J, with 10 bases between the two ends. The CDR3 nucleotides read TGCAGTGCTGCCAGGGGCGACCAAGAGACCCAGTACTTC. The encoded protein is CSAARGDQETQYF.

This clonotype appeared a few times. This chain joins TRBV5-1 and TRBJ2-7, with D possibly being TRBD1 (6 bases). The CDR3 sequence is 16 residues long. Between the trimmed V and J ends, which lost 4 bases and 6 bases, there was a span of 23 bases. Germline values: CDR1 SGHRS, CDR2 YFSETQ. The CDR3, as DNA: TGCGCCAGCAGCCTAGACCCGGGTCCAGGGGTCGGCGAGCAGTACTTC. Residues: CASSLDPGPGVGEQYF.